The next 8 T cell receptor beta chains were all read from a single sample in a study of graft-versus-host responses after intestinal transplantation. The assay was immunoSEQ multiplex PCR, and TCRdb's table has in-frame clones only and misses some. The table includes around 21,000 clones, roughly a third detected once. This specimen was alloreactive CD4+ T cells from a mixed lymphocyte reaction culture, taken before transplantation. This sample's subset: CFSE-low proliferating T cells sorted from roughly six-day pre-transplant mixed lymphocyte reaction (GvH or HvG direction). The receptor source for this set is a human patient who was an organ donor for intestinal transplantation.

The genes are TRBV28 and TRBJ2-7; D is possibly TRBD1 (6 bases). The V gene lost 6 bases and the J gene lost 8 bases, with 23 bases spanning the gap. CDR1 is MDHEN, CDR2 SYDVKM, per germline. The CDR3 loop spans 15 amino acids. The DNA of the CDR3 is TGTGCCAGCAGCCCTAGTGGATTACCGGGACAACAGCAGTACTTC. Translating gives CASSPSGLPGQQQYF.

The genes are TRBV20-1 and TRBJ1-1, with D possibly TRBD1 on 6 matching bases. CDR3 size: 11 residues. V shed 7 bases and J shed 4 bases, with 10 bases lying between them. The germline V gene encodes CDR1 DFQATT and CDR2 SNEGSKA (reference sequence). The CDR3 nucleotides are TGCAGTGGTCAGGGGCCCACTGAAGCTTTCTTT. Residues: CSGQGPTEAFF.

The chain has TRBV5-5 and TRBJ1-4, with 7 nucleotides matching TRBD1. CDR1 SGHKS and CDR2 YYEKEE come from the germline V gene (reference sequence). This CDR3 has 14 residues. V was pared by 4 bases and J by 6 bases, with 6 bases of the junction left unmatched. The CDR3 region is CASSAGTADEKLFF. The DNA of the CDR3 is TGTGCCAGCAGCGCTGGGACAGCCGATGAAAAACTGTTTTTT.

The rearrangement uses TRBV2 and TRBJ1-1, with D unresolved. Trimming removed 7 bases at V and 4 bases at J, with 13 bases between. The CDR3 contains 13 residues. In germline, CDR1 is SNHLY, CDR2 FYNNEI. Here the CDR3 DNA reads TGTGCCAGCAACGGGGTTTGGGGCACTGAAGCTTTCTTT. Protein product: CASNGVWGTEAFF.

This clone was picked up a small number of times. CDR3 sequence reads: CASSRTTEYYEQYF. CDR3 nucleotides: TGTGCCAGCAGTCGGACAACCGAATACTACGAGCAGTACTTC. The rearrangement uses TRBV6-1 and TRBJ2-7; the D gene is possibly TRBD1 (5 bases). Trimming removed 5 bases from V and 3 bases from J, with 14 bases in between. This CDR3 region has 14 residues. Germline values: CDR1 MNHNS, CDR2 SASEGT.

The V call is TRBV7-9, the J call TRBJ2-3; the D gene is possibly TRBD2 (7 bases). Germline CDR1 is SEHNR and CDR2 is FQNEAQ (reference sequence). Trimming pared 4 bases from V and 6 bases from J, leaving 17 bases between. This CDR3 region has 15 residues. CDR3 coding DNA: TGTGCCAGCAGCTGGGCGGGGGCCGGGGTGGATACGCAGTATTTT. This encodes CASSWAGAGVDTQYF.

This sequence joins TRBV10-2 and TRBJ2-7, with TRBD2 as a possible D gene (6 bases). Germline CDR1 and CDR2: WSHSY and SAAADI. The CDR3 runs to 14 residues. V dropped 6 bases and J dropped 3 bases, with 15 bases sitting between them. As DNA, the CDR3 is TGCGCCAGCAGAGGGGCTAGCGCCATCTACGAGCAGTACTTC. It yields the protein CASRGASAIYEQYF.

This clone was seen a few times. The chain recombines TRBV28 with TRBJ2-1, with a weak D call TRBD1 (5 bases). CDR3 length: 14 amino acids. With 6 bases removed from V and 9 bases from J, the gap between germline ends came to 18 bases. Germline V CDR1 and CDR2: MDHEN, SYDVKM. The CDR3 DNA reads TGTGCCAGCAGCCCGACGGGCAGGGATGGTGAGCAGTTCTTC. Its protein is CASSPTGRDGEQFF.